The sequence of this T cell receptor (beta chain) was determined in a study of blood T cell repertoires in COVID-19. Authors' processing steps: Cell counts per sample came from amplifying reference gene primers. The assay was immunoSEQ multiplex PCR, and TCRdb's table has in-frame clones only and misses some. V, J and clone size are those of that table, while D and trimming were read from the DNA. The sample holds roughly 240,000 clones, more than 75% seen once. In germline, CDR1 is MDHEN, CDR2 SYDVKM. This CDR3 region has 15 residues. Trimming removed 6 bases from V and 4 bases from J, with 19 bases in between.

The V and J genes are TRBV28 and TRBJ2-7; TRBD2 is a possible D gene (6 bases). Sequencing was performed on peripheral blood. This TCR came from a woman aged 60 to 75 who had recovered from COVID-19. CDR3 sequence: CASSLPGLRDYEQYF. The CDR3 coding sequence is TGTGCCAGCAGCCTGCCGGGACTCCGAGATTACGAGCAGTACTTC.